This is a list of T cell receptor beta chains from one sample in a study of blood T cell repertoires in COVID-19. This table comes from immunoSEQ multiplex PCR, and its TCRdb copy is limited to in-frame clones, with some not included. Seen here are 300,000 to 350,000 clones, over 90% observed once, and the top ten hold about 4%. The sample consisted of PBMCs or T cells enriched from blood (not recorded which). These receptor sequences come from a woman aged 30 to 39 who had been exposed to COVID-19. CDR3s include the opening cysteine and the closing phenylalanine or tryptophan. The D gene is left open where the match is weak. Size is omitted from some rows. Given values are once, few, many or a class for expanded clones.

15	TRBV27	TRBJ1-1	.	.	TGTGCCAGCAGTTCCTCCCCAGGGCGCAACACTGAAGCTTTCTTT	CASSSSPGRNTEAFF
15	TRBV4-1	TRBJ2-3	.	TRBD1	TGCGCCAGCAGAAAGACAGGGAAATTCACAGATACGCAGTATTTT	CASRKTGKFTDTQYF
14	TRBV19	TRBJ1-3	.	.	TGTGCCAGTAGTATGTCCAGGCGACGAAACACCATATATTTT	CASSMSRRRNTIYF
15	TRBV19	TRBJ2-5	.	TRBD1	TGTGCCAGTAGTCCAGGACAGGCGTCGCGAGAGACCCAGTACTTC	CASSPGQASRETQYF
15	TRBV4-1	TRBJ1-2	.	TRBD1	TGCGCCAGCAGCCAAGAAATAGTAGGGGGCGGTGGCTACACCTTC	CASSQEIVGGGGYTF
17	TRBV27	TRBJ2-7	.	TRBD1	TGTGCCAGCAGTCGTTATCCCCCCCGACAGGGCCTCTACGAGCAGTACTTC	CASSRYPPRQGLYEQYF
15	TRBV24-1	TRBJ2-5	once	.	TGTGCCACCAGTGAATCAGGGGCCCCTCAAGAGACCCAGTACTTC	CATSESGAPQETQYF
14	TRBV5-1	TRBJ1-5	once	.	TGCGCCAGCAGCCTGCAGGGCCCAGAGCAGCCCCAGCATTTT	CASSLQGPEQPQHF
15	TRBV5-1	TRBJ1-5	.	TRBD1	TGCGCCAGCAGCTTGACAGGGGAAACGGGCCAGCCCCAGCATTTT	CASSLTGETGQPQHF
15	TRBV5-4	TRBJ2-7	.	TRBD1	TGTGCCAGCAGCTTGCAAGGGGGCTTACCCTACGAGCAGTACTTC	CASSLQGGLPYEQYF
18	TRBV7-9	TRBJ1-2	once	.	TGTGCCAGCAGCACTTTGAGAACCGGGGCCTGGGAGGACTATGGCTACACCTTC	CASSTLRTGAWEDYGYTF
15	TRBV7-6	TRBJ2-1	few	.	TGTGCCAGCAGCCAATACAGGAGCTCCTACAATGAGCAGTTCTTC	CASSQYRSSYNEQFF
12	TRBV7-9	TRBJ2-3	.	.	TGTGCCAGCAGCCCAAACACAGATACGCAGTATTTT	CASSPNTDTQYF
14	TRBV4-3	TRBJ2-1	.	TRBD2	TGCGCCAGCGCCCTGGGACTAGCGGGGGGTCTTCCGTTCTTC	CASALGLAGGLPFF
15	TRBV19	TRBJ2-3	.	.	TGTGCCAGTAGCGAAAAGGACATTAGCACAGATACGCAGTATTTT	CASSEKDISTDTQYF
16	TRBV7-6	TRBJ1-3	.	TRBD1	TGTGCCAGCAGCCCGACAGGGCTTAGCTTAGGAAACACCATATATTTT	CASSPTGLSLGNTIYF
16	TRBV15	TRBJ1-4	.	.	TGTGCCACCAGCAGAGGACAGCCCGCAACTAATGAAAAACTGTTTTTT	CATSRGQPATNEKLFF
16	TRBV30	TRBJ2-7	.	.	TGTGCCTGGGGGGTGGTTGACAGGCGTCCTCTCTACGAGCAGTACTTC	CAWGVVDRRPLYEQYF
16	TRBV5-1	TRBJ1-3	.	TRBD1	TGCGCCAGCAGCTTGGCCCTGACAGGGGGCGGAAACACCATATATTTT	CASSLALTGGGNTIYF
14	TRBV19	TRBJ2-1	.	.	TGTGCCAGTAGTGCGCAGGCCCCCACTAATGAGCAGTTCTTC	CASSAQAPTNEQFF
17	TRBV4-2	TRBJ2-2	.	TRBD2	TGTGCCAGCAGCCAACCCCGGGGGGGGGCGAACACCGGGGAGCTGTTTTTT	CASSQPRGGANTGELFF
10	TRBV12-3/TRBV12-4	TRBJ1-6	.	.	TGTGCCAGCAGTTTTGGGCCCACCCACTTT	CASSFGPTHF
14	TRBV19	TRBJ1-1	.	.	TGTGCCAGTAGTTTCGCGGGGGTGAACACTGAAGCTTTCTTT	CASSFAGVNTEAFF
21	TRBV4-1	TRBJ1-1	.	TRBD1	TGCGCCAGCAGCCAAGATCGGCCTACGACAGGGTCACCTCGAATGAACACTGAAGCTTTCTTT	CASSQDRPTTGSPRMNTEAFF